The rows below give T cell receptor beta chains drawn from one sample of a study of blood T cell repertoires in COVID-19. Profiling relied on immunoSEQ multiplex PCR, and the TCRdb table lists in-frame clones only, not all of them. The profile shows around 160,000 clones, 80% of them singletons. The specimen was peripheral blood. These receptor sequences come from a man aged 55 to 70 with active or convalescent COVID-19. The CDR3 runs from the conserved cysteine through the conserved F or W. The D gene is left open where the match is weak. Clone size is not always given. Where it is, it says once, few, many or a class for expanded clones.

few | TRBJ2-7 | - | 12 | TRBV28 | CASSLLPYEQYF | TGTGCCAGCAGTTTACTCCCCTACGAGCAGTACTTC
- | TRBJ1-3 | TRBD1 | 15 | TRBV30 | CAWKRDRSSGNTIYF | TGTGCCTGGAAACGGGACAGGAGCTCTGGAAACACCATATATTTT
- | TRBJ2-5 | - | 15 | TRBV10-3 | CAISESREYQETQYF | TGTGCCATCAGTGAGTCGAGGGAGTACCAAGAGACCCAGTACTTC
- | TRBJ1-1 | TRBD1 | 16 | TRBV18 | CASSPLDRGLNTEAFF | TGTGCCAGCTCACCACTGGACAGGGGCTTGAACACTGAAGCTTTCTTT
- | TRBJ1-5 | TRBD1 | 17 | TRBV2 | CASKRTGTGRYYQPQHF | TGTGCCAGCAAAAGAACAGGGACAGGGAGATATTATCAGCCCCAGCATTTT
- | TRBJ1-2 | - | 10 | TRBV30 | CAWIEDGYTF | TGTGCCTGGATTGAGGATGGCTACACCTTC
few | TRBJ1-5 | TRBD1 | 11 | TRBV28 | CASSIQGTQHF | TGTGCCAGCAGCATACAGGGGACCCAGCATTTT
many | TRBJ2-6 | - | 16 | TRBV28 | CASSQDRHSGANVLTF | TGTGCCAGCAGTCAGGACAGACACTCTGGGGCCAACGTCCTGACTTTC
- | TRBJ2-7 | TRBD1 | 16 | TRBV5-5 | CASSLSSRDRSYEQYF | TGTGCCAGCAGCTTGTCGAGCCGGGACAGGTCTTACGAGCAGTACTTC
once | TRBJ2-7 | - | 14 | TRBV7-9 | CASSQYSTPYEQYF | TGTGCCAGCAGCCAATACAGTACCCCCTACGAGCAGTACTTC
- | TRBJ1-4 | TRBD1 | 14 | TRBV30 | CAWAYSGQGEKLFF | TGTGCCTGGGCGTATTCAGGACAGGGGGAAAAACTGTTTTTT
- | TRBJ2-7 | - | 14 | TRBV7-2 | CASSGYRDSYEQYF | TGTGCCAGCAGCGGCTACAGGGATTCCTACGAGCAGTACTTC
- | TRBJ1-5 | TRBD1 | 14 | TRBV6-1 | CASSEGQGNQPQHF | TGTGCCAGCAGTGAAGGACAGGGGAATCAGCCCCAGCATTTT
- | TRBJ2-7 | - | 16 | TRBV29-1 | CSVVLVHGTPPREQYF | TGCAGCGTTGTACTGGTCCACGGGACACCACCTAGGGAGCAGTACTTC
- | TRBJ1-5 | - | 15 | TRBV12-2 | CASRGSRTFWQPQHF | TGTGCAAGTCGCGGGTCAAGGACATTTTGGCAGCCCCAGCATTTT
- | TRBJ1-1 | - | 14 | TRBV11-2 | CASSLPGIDTEAFF | TGTGCCAGCAGCTTACCGGGGATCGACACTGAAGCTTTCTTT
- | TRBJ2-3 | TRBD2 | 18 | TRBV28 | CASSLRWTGGPEADTQYF | TGTGCCAGCAGTTTACGGTGGACGGGAGGGCCTGAGGCAGATACGCAGTATTTT
few | TRBJ2-1 | - | 14 | TRBV4-1 | CASSLARWEPKQFF | TGCGCCAGCAGCCTAGCGCGGTGGGAACCAAAGCAGTTCTTC
- | TRBJ1-1 | - | 14 | TRBV6-5 | CASSFKQENTEAFF | TGTGCCAGCAGCTTTAAACAGGAGAACACTGAAGCTTTCTTT
- | TRBJ1-4 | - | 11 | TRBV27 | CASSRGEKLFF | TGTGCCAGCAGCCGAGGTGAAAAACTGTTTTTT
once | TRBJ2-5 | - | 13 | TRBV12-3/TRBV12-4 | CASSFAGIETQYF | TGTGCCAGCAGTTTCGCGGGGATAGAGACCCAGTACTTC
- | TRBJ2-2 | TRBD2 | 18 | TRBV7-2 | CASRGLAGGLLGTGELFF | TGTGCCAGCAGGGGACTAGCGGGAGGTTTATTGGGCACCGGGGAGCTGTTTTTT
- | TRBJ1-3 | - | 14 | TRBV28 | CASSPTGKGNTIYF | TGTGCCAGCAGTCCTACAGGGAAGGGAAACACCATATATTTT
- | TRBJ2-6 | - | 15 | TRBV5-1 | CASSPERPGANVLTF | TGCGCCAGCAGCCCTGAGAGGCCTGGGGCCAACGTCCTGACTTTC